The TCR beta chain described here comes from a study of cytomegalovirus exposure and HLA in healthy donors. Broader study findings: An analysis done earlier found most TCR beta V segments productive about 87% or about 30% of the time. Confirmation in vitro established that a few CMV-associated chains were specific for CMV antigens.

Germline V CDR1 and CDR2: MGHRA, YSYEKL. The CDR3 runs 15 residues. The PCR used 60 Vbeta and 13 Jbeta primers. Libraries were prepared by immunoSEQ multiplex PCR; TCRdb keeps only in-frame clonotypes and omits some of them. The sample includes roughly 130,000 clones, approximately 85% of them seen just once. Regarding this clone: The antigen is unknown. At one boundary the junction diverges from the germline segment, which might be a read error.

The sequence came from a woman between 35 and 50 years old in good health and CMV-seronegative. The chain has TRBV4-1 and TRBJ2-1, with a possible D match to TRBD2 (6 bases). The sample consisted of PBMCs. The chain's CDR3 is CTSSQTGGTLGEQFF. The CDR3, as DNA: TGCACCAGCAGCCAAACTGGCGGGACCCTCGGTGAGCAGTTCTTC.